Reported below is one T cell receptor beta chain. The time point was: sample taken at primary tumor resection. Unsorted whole RNA of tumor, nontumor lung or frozen PBMC was sequenced. Germline V gene lookup returns CDR1 SQVTM and CDR2 ANQGSEA. The CDR3 is 8 amino acids. Trimming took off 3 bases at V and 8 bases at J, with 0 bases between the two ends. A unique molecular identifier was carried by every single TCR cDNA molecule. TCRdb reanalysed the 5' RACE reads using MiXCR and keeps one entry per CDR3 protein. The sample lists almost 75,000 distinct CDR3 sequences, 10% to 15% occurring once. These data belong to a study of spatial heterogeneity in lung cancer. At the level of the study: Alpha-chain sequences were detected in numbers that were consistently lower than beta-chain sequences. The average count in raw reads for each unique TCR and UMI combination exceeded nine appearances.

The sequence came from a male donor with early-stage non-small cell lung cancer. The chain employs TRBV29-1 and TRBJ2-3, with D uncertain. The sequencing used PBMCs, collected at surgery. CDR3 sequence (DNA): TGCAGCGTTGATACGCAGTATTTT. Translating it yields CSVDTQYF.